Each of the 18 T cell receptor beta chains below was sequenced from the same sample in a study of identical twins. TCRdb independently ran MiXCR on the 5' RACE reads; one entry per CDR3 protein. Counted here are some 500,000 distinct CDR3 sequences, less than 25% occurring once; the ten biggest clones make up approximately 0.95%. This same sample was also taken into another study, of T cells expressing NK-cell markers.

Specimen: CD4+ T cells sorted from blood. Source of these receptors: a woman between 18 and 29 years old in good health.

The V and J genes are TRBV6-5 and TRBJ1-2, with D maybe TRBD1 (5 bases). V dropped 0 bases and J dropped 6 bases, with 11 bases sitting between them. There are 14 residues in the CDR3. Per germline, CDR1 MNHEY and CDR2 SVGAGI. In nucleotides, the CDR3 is TGTGCCAGCAGTTACTCACCCAGGGCTAATGGCTACACCTTC. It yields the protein CASSYSPRANGYTF.

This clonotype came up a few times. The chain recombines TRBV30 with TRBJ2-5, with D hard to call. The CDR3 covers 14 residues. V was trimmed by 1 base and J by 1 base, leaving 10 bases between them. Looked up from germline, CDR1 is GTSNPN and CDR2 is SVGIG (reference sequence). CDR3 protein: CAWSEGPTQETQYF. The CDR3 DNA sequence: TGTGCCTGGAGTGAGGGCCCCACCCAAGAGACCCAGTACTTC. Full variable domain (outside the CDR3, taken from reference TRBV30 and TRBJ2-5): SQTIHQWPATLVQPVGSPLSLECTVEGTSNPNLYWYRQAAGRGLQLLFYSVGIGQISSEVPQNLSASRPQDRQFILSSKKLLLSDSGFYLCAWSEGPTQETQYFGPGTRLLVL.

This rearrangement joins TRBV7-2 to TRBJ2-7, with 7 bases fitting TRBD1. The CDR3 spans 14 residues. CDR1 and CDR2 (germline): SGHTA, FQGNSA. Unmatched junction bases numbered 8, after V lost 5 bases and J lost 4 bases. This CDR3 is CASSRRTGEYEQYF. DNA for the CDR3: TGTGCCAGCAGCAGACGGACAGGCGAGTACGAGCAGTACTTC.

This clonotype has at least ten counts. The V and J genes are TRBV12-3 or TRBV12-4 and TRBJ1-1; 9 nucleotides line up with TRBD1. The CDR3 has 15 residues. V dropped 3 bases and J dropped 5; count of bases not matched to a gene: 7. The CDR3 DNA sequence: TGTGCCAGCAGTTTGTCGACAGGGGGGGGGACTGAAGCTTTCTTT. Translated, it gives CASSLSTGGGTEAFF.

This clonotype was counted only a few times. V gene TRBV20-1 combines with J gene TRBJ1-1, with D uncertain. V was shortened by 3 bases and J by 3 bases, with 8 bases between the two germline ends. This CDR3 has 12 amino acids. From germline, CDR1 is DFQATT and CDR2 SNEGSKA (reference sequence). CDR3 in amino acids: CSARDGYTEAFF. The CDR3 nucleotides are TGCAGTGCTAGGGACGGATACACTGAAGCTTTCTTT.

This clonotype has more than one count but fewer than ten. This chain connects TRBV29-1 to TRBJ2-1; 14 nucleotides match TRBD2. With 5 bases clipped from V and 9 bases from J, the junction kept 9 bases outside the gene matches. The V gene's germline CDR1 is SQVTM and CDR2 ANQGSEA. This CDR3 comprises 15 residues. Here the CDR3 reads CSVIRLAGGPIEQFF. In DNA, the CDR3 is TGCAGCGTTATTCGACTAGCGGGGGGGCCTATTGAGCAGTTCTTC.

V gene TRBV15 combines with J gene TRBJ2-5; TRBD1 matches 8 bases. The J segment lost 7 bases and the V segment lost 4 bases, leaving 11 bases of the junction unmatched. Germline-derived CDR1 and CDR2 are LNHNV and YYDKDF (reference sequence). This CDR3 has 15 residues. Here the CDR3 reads CATSTRTGNMGTQYF. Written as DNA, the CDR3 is TGTGCCACCAGCACCAGGACAGGGAACATGGGGACCCAGTACTTC.

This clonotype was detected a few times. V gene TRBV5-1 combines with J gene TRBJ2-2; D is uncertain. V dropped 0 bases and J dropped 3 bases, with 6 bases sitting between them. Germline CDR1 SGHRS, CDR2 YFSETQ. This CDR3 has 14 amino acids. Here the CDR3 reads CASSLASHTGELFF. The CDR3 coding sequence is TGCGCCAGCAGCTTGGCCTCACACACCGGGGAGCTGTTTTTT. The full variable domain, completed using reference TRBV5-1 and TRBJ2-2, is KAGVTQTPRYLIKTRGQQVTLSCSPISGHRSVSWYQQTPGQGLQFLFEYFSETQRNKGNFPGRFSGRQFSNSRSEMNVSTLELGDSALYLCASSLASHTGELFFGEGSRLTVL.

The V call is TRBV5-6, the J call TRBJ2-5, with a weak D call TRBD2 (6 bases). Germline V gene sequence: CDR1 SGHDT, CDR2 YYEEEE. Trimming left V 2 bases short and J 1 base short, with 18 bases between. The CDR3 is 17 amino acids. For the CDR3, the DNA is TGTGCCAGCAGCTTTAGGAGTAGCGGCCTCTCCCAAGAGACCCAGTACTTC. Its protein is CASSFRSSGLSQETQYF.

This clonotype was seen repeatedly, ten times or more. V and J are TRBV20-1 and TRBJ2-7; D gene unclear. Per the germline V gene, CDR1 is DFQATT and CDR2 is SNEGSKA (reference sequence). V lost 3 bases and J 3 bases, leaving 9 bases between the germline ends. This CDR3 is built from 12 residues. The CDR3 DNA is TGCAGTGCTAGCGACCTGGGCTACGAGCAGTACTTC. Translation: CSASDLGYEQYF.

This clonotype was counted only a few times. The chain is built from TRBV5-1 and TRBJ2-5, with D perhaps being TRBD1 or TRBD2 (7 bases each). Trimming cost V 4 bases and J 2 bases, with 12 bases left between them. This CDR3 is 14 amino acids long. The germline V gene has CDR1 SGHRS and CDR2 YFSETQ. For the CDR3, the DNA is TGCGCCAGCAGCAGCGGGACAGTACAAGAGACCCAGTACTTC. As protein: CASSSGTVQETQYF.

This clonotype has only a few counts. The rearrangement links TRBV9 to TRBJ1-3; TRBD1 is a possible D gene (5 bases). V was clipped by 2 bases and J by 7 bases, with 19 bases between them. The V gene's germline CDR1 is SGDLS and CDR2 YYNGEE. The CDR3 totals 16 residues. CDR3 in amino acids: CASSVTTGLNVNTIYF. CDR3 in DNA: TGTGCCAGCAGCGTGACGACGGGACTAAACGTGAACACCATATATTTT.

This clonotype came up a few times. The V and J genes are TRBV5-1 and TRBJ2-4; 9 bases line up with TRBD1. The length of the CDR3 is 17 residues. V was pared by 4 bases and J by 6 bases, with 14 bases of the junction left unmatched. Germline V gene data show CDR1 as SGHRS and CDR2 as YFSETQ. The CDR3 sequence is CASSPNKRSGQGNIQYF. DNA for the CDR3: TGCGCCAGCAGCCCGAATAAACGTTCGGGACAGGGAAACATTCAGTACTTC.

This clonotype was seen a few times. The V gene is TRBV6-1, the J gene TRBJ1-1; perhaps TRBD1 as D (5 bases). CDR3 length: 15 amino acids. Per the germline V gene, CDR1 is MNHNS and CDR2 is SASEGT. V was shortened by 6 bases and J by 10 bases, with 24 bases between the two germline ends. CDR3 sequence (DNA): TGTGCCAGCAGCCACCGAGGCGGGGGGAGGGAAGTAGCTTTCTTT. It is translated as CASSHRGGGREVAFF.

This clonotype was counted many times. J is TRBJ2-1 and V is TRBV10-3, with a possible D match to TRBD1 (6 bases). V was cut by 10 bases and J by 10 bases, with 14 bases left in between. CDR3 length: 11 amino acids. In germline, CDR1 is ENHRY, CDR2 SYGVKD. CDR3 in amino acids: CATQGGFEQFF. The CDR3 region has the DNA TGTGCCACCCAAGGGGGATTCGAGCAGTTCTTC.

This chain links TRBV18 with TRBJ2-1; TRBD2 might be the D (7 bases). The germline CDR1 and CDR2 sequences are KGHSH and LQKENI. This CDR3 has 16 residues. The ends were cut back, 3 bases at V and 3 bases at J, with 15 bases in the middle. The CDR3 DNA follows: TGTGCCAGCTCACCGGGGGGGGCACTACTCTACAATGAGCAGTTCTTC. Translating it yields CASSPGGALLYNEQFF.

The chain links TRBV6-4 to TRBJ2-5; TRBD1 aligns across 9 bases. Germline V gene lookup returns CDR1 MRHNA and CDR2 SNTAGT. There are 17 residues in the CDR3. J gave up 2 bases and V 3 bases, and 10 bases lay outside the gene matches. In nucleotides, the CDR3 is TGTGCCAGCAGTGAAGGTTCTACGGGGACAGGGCAAGAGACCCAGTACTTC. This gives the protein CASSEGSTGTGQETQYF.

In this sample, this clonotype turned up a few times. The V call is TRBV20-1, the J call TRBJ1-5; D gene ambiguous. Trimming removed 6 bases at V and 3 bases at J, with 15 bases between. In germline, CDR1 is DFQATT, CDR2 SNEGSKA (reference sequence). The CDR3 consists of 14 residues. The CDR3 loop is CSAVGGVTNQPQHF. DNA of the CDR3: TGCAGTGCGGTTGGCGGGGTTACCAATCAGCCCCAGCATTTT.